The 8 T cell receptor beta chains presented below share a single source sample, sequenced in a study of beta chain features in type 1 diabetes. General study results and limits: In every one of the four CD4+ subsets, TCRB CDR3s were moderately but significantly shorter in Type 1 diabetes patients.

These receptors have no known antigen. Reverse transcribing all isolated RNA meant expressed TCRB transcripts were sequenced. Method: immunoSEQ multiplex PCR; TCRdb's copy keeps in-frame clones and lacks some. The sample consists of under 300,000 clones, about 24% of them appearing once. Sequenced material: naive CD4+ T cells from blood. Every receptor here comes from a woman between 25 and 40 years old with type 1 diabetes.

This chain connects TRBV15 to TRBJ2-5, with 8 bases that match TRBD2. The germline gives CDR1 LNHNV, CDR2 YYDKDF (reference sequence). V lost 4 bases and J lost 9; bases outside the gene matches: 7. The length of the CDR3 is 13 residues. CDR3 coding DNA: TGTGCCACCAGCACAGCGGGAGAGTTCGCCCAGTACTTC. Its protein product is CATSTAGEFAQYF.

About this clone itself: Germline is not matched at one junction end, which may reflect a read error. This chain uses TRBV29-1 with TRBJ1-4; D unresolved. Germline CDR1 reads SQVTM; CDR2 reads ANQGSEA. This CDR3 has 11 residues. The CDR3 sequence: CSVFVNKKLFF. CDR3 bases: TGCAGCGTGTTCGTTAATAAAAAACTGTTTTTT.

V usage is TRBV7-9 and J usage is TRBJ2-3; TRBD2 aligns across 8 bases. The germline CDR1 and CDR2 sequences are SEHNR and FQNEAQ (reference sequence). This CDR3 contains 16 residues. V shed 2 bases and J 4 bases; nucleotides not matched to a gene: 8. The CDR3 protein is CASSLRAGVGADTQYF. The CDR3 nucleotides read TGTGCCAGCAGCTTACGAGCGGGAGTGGGGGCAGATACGCAGTATTTT.

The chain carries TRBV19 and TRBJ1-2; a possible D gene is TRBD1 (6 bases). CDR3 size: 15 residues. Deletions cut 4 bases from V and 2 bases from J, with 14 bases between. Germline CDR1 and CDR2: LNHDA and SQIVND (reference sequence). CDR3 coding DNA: TGTGCCAGTAGTACTGTCGGGACACGGAACTATGGCTACACCTTC. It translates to CASSTVGTRNYGYTF.

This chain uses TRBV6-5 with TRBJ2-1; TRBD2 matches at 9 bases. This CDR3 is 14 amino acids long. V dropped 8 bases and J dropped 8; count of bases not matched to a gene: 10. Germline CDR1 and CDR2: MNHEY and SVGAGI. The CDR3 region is CASRAGGRVDEQFF. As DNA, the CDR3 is TGTGCCAGCCGGGCGGGCGGGAGGGTTGATGAGCAGTTCTTC.

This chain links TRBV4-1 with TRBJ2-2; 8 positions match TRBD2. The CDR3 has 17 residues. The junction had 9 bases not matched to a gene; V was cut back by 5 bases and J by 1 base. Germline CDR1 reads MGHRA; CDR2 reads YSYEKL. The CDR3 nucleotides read TGCGCCAGCAGCTTCTTCGGCGCGGGAGGGAACACCGGGGAGCTGTTTTTT. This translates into CASSFFGAGGNTGELFF.

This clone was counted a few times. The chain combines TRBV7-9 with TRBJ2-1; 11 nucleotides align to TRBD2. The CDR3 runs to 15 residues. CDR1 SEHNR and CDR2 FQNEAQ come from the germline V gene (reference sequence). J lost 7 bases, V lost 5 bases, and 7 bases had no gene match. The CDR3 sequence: CASSLLAGVSNEQFF. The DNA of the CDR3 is TGTGCCAGCAGCCTACTAGCGGGAGTATCGAATGAGCAGTTCTTC.

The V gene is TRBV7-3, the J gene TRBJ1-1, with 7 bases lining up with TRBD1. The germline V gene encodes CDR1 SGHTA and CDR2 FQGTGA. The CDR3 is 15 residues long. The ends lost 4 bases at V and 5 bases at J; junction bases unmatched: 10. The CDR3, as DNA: TGTGCCAGCAGCTCACGGACAGGTGCTAGTACTGAAGCTTTCTTT. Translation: CASSSRTGASTEAFF.